This T cell receptor (beta chain) is from a study of T-cell memory formation after mild COVID-19. General observations from the study: The SARS-CoV-2 specificity of second-wave clones reaching peak at day 37 remained unverified. Mainly in CM and EM were contracting CD4+ clones; CD8+ were in EMRA. There were some responding clones in pre-infection memory, which suggested that cross-reactive memory had joined. CD4+ bias marked clones expanding day 15 to 37, unlike balanced contracting clones.

TCRdb re-called the 5' RACE reads with MiXCR, one entry per CDR3 protein. This table holds hundreds of thousands of distinct CDR3 sequences, roughly an eighth found once. As regards this clonotype: What it binds is unknown.

The origin of this receptor is a man younger than 30 who had mild COVID-19 (a few samples of this study predate the infection). Cell type and time point are not known. Source material: PBMCs or a T cell subset sorted from them (not recorded which).

This CDR3 is CASSQLGQGSYNEQFF. CDR3 in DNA: TGCGCCAGCAGCCAACTGGGACAGGGGTCCTACAATGAGCAGTTCTTC. The V gene is TRBV4-3, the J gene TRBJ2-1, with 10 bases matching TRBD1. The CDR3 spans 16 residues. With 2 bases clipped from V and 1 base from J, the junction kept 2 bases outside the gene matches. Germline V gene lookup returns CDR1 LGHNA and CDR2 YSLEER.